This is a list of T cell receptor beta chains from one sample in a study of cytomegalovirus exposure and HLA in healthy donors. Assay: immunoSEQ multiplex PCR; the TCRdb copy retains only in-frame clones and omits some. This repertoire shows about 110,000 clones, about 83% found once; its top ten account for more than 4.5%. The sample comprised PBMCs. The receptors here all came from a female donor in good health and CMV-seropositive. Each CDR3 is given with its conserved first and last residue. D genes are given only for firm matches. Clone size is stated in some rows and not others, as once, few, many or a class when expanded.

V	J	D	size	DNA	CDR3
TRBV4-1	TRBJ1-2	-	-	TGCGCCAGCAGCCAAGATCTGACAGTTAACTATGGCTACACCTTC	CASSQDLTVNYGYTF
TRBV7-8	TRBJ1-4	TRBD1	-	TGTGCCAGCAGCCGTGGGACAGCTAATGAAAAACTGTTTTTT	CASSRGTANEKLFF
TRBV15	TRBJ2-7	TRBD1	few	TGTGCCACCAGCCCGCCGGGACAGACCTACGAGCAGTACTTC	CATSPPGQTYEQYF
TRBV18	TRBJ2-7	TRBD2	-	TGTGCCAGCTCACCAATGGAAGCGGGGGCCTACGAGCAGTACTTC	CASSPMEAGAYEQYF
TRBV19	TRBJ2-5	TRBD2	-	TGTGCCAGTAGTCCCGGACTAGCGGGAGGACCGTACCAAGAGACCCAGTACTTC	CASSPGLAGGPYQETQYF
TRBV2	TRBJ1-1	-	-	TGTGCCAACCGACAGAGGACTGAAGCTTTCTTT	CANRQRTEAFF
TRBV5-4	TRBJ2-1	TRBD2	-	TGTGCCAGCAGCTTGGGGGCTAGCGGGGGCAATGAGCAGTTCTTC	CASSLGASGGNEQFF
TRBV7-9	TRBJ2-3	TRBD2	-	TGTGCCAGCAGCTTAGCTAGCGGGGAAACAGATACGCAGTATTTT	CASSLASGETDTQYF
TRBV7-2	TRBJ1-4	-	-	TGTGCCAGCAGCCCCGACAGAGAAAAACTGTTTTTT	CASSPDREKLFF
TRBV7-9	TRBJ2-7	-	few	TGTTCCACTCAACCCGCGGGGGAGCAGTACTTC	CSTQPAGEQYF
TRBV7-3	TRBJ2-3	TRBD2	few	TGTGCCAGCAGCTTAGTTGCTAGCGGGAAAGATACGCAGTATTTT	CASSLVASGKDTQYF
TRBV7-2	TRBJ1-1	-	-	TGTGCCAGCAGCTTAACGACCGGAGGTGCCGCTTTCTTT	CASSLTTGGAAFF
TRBV5-1	TRBJ2-1	-	-	TGCGCCAGCAGCTTAGGGGTTCCAGTCAATGAGCAGTTCTTC	CASSLGVPVNEQFF
TRBV28	TRBJ1-3	-	-	TGTGCCAGCAGTTCCACCCGCGCGGGTGGAAACACCATATATTTT	CASSSTRAGGNTIYF
TRBV21-1	TRBJ1-2	-	once	TGTGCCAGCAGCAAAGCAGTACAGGGGGTCGTGACTAACTATGGCTACACCTTC	CASSKAVQGVVTNYGYTF
TRBV7-8	TRBJ2-5	-	-	TGTGCCAGTAACCGTCTGGGCGTGGAGACCCAGTACTTC	CASNRLGVETQYF
TRBV29-1	TRBJ2-3	TRBD1	once	TGCAGCGTTGTCGGACAGGGAAATACCGATACGCAGTATTTT	CSVVGQGNTDTQYF
TRBV5-1	TRBJ1-4	-	-	TGCGCCAGCGGTACGGGGGGAACTAATGAAAAACTGTTTTTT	CASGTGGTNEKLFF
TRBV5-1	TRBJ2-5	-	-	TGCGCCAGCAGCTTGGGGTCAGGGAAAGAGACCCAGTACTTC	CASSLGSGKETQYF
TRBV6-1	TRBJ2-7	-	-	TGTGCCAGCAGTGAAAGTTCGGCCTACGAGCAGTACTTC	CASSESSAYEQYF
TRBV29-1	TRBJ2-3	TRBD2	-	TGCAGCGTCAGACTAGCGGATAACACAGATACGCAGTATTTT	CSVRLADNTDTQYF
TRBV7-9	TRBJ2-2	-	-	TGTGCCAGCAGCTCGCCGATCCGCGGGGGGGAGCTGTTTTTT	CASSSPIRGGELFF
TRBV30	TRBJ2-3	TRBD2	-	TGTGCCTGGAGTGTACAGGGACTAGCGGGGGTATGGTATTTT	CAWSVQGLAGVWYF
TRBV7-2	TRBJ1-6	-	-	TGTGCCAGCAGCTTAGATGGGAGTTCACCCCTCCACTTT	CASSLDGSSPLHF
TRBV19	TRBJ2-1	-	-	TGTGCCAGTAGTATCCTGAATGAGCAGTTCTTC	CASSILNEQFF
TRBV7-2	TRBJ2-7	TRBD2	-	TGTGCCAGCAGCCTCACGGGAGGGCAGGGGCCCTACGAGCAGTACTTC	CASSLTGGQGPYEQYF
TRBV5-5	TRBJ2-7	TRBD1	few	TGTGCCAGCAGCTTGGGGACAGGGATCGGGTACGAGCAGTACTTC	CASSLGTGIGYEQYF
TRBV7-2	TRBJ2-4	TRBD1	-	TGTGCCAGCAGCTTAGGAACAGGGGACATTCAGTACTTC	CASSLGTGDIQYF
TRBV18	TRBJ2-1	TRBD2	-	TGTGCCAGCTCACCGGCAAGCGGGAGGGCCTACAATGAGCAGTTCTTC	CASSPASGRAYNEQFF
TRBV21-1	TRBJ2-1	-	-	TGTGCCAGCAGGGGACAGGGGGTAAACAATGAGCAGTTCTTC	CASRGQGVNNEQFF
TRBV5-1	TRBJ1-4	-	-	TGCGCCAGCAGCTTGGAGCCGGCGGGGAATAATGAAAAACTGTTTTTT	CASSLEPAGNNEKLFF